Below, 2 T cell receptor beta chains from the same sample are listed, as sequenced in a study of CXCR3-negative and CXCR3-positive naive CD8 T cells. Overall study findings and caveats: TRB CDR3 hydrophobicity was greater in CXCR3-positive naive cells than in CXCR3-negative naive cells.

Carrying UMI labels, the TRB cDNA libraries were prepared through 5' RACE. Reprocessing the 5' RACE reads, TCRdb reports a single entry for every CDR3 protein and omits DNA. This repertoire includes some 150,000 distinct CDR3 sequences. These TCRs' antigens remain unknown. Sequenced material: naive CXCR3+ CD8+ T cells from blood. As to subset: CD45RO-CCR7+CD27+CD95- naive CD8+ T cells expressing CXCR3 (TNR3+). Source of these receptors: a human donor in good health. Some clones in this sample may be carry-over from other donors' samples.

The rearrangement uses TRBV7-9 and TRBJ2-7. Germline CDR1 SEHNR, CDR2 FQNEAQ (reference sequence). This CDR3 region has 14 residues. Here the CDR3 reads CASSLDADFLEQYF.

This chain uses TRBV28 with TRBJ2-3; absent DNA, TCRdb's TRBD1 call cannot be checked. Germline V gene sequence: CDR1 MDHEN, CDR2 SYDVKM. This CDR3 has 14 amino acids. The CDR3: CASSDFRGSDTQYF.